The rows below give T cell receptor beta chains drawn from one sample of a study of cytomegalovirus exposure and HLA in healthy donors. Assay used: immunoSEQ multiplex PCR; TCRdb lists only in-frame clones, some missing. The sample consists of about 160,000 clones, 60% to 80% of them appearing once. The sample was PBMCs. The receptors were gathered from a woman in her forties or fifties in good health and CMV-seropositive. Both conserved end residues are part of each CDR3. The D gene is left open where the match is weak. Clone size appears in some rows only: once, few, many, or a class for an expanded clone.

abundance	len	d_gene	v_gene	j_gene	CDR3aa	CDR3nt
.	13	TRBD1	TRBV27	TRBJ2-7	CASSRDRAYEQYF	TGTGCCAGCAGCCGGGACAGGGCCTACGAGCAGTACTTC
.	14	.	TRBV7-9	TRBJ1-1	CASSLGGRNTEAFF	TGTGCCAGCAGCTTGGGGGGAAGGAACACTGAAGCTTTCTTT
.	15	TRBD1	TRBV4-1	TRBJ1-5	CASSHPGTGGNTQHF	TGCGCCAGCAGCCATCCCGGGACAGGGGGCAATACCCAGCATTTT
few	16	TRBD2	TRBV30	TRBJ2-3	CAWSRRASGGTDTQYF	TGTGCCTGGAGTAGGAGGGCTAGCGGCGGCACAGATACGCAGTATTTT
.	15	TRBD1	TRBV10-1	TRBJ2-5	CASSPGQGLQETQYF	TGCGCCAGCAGCCCGGGACAGGGCCTCCAAGAGACCCAGTACTTC
.	14	TRBD1	TRBV5-1	TRBJ1-2	CASSQQGDIYGYTF	TGCGCCAGCAGTCAACAGGGGGATATCTATGGCTACACCTTC
.	17	TRBD1	TRBV25-1	TRBJ1-6	CASSETGAVDYNSPLHF	TGTGCCAGCAGTGAGACAGGGGCAGTGGACTATAATTCACCCCTCCACTTT
.	11	.	TRBV2	TRBJ1-2	CASSESYGYTF	TGTGCCAGCAGTGAGAGCTATGGCTACACCTTC
.	14	.	TRBV5-4	TRBJ1-5	CASSPGFSNQPQHF	TGTGCCAGCAGCCCGGGATTTAGCAATCAGCCCCAGCATTTT
.	15	.	TRBV19	TRBJ1-3	CASSIRQSSGNTIYF	TGTGCCAGTAGTATACGACAGTCCTCTGGAAACACCATATATTTT
few	16	TRBD2	TRBV5-1	TRBJ2-5	CASSLIPSGGQETQYF	TGCGCCAGCAGCTTGATTCCTAGCGGGGGGCAAGAGACCCAGTACTTC
.	15	.	TRBV6-4	TRBJ1-6	CASSDGSSYNSPLHF	TGTGCCAGCAGTGACGGGAGCTCCTATAATTCACCCCTCCACTTT
few	16	.	TRBV7-2	TRBJ2-1	CASSFGGVRVRNEQFF	TGTGCCAGCAGCTTCGGCGGGGTGAGGGTTCGCAATGAGCAGTTCTTC
.	12	.	TRBV6-6	TRBJ1-5	CASSYPGQPQHF	TGTGCCAGCAGTTACCCGGGTCAGCCCCAGCATTTT
.	17	.	TRBV19	TRBJ1-2	CASSISRPATSNYGYTF	TGTGCCAGTAGTATTTCTAGGCCAGCCACAAGCAATTATGGCTACACCTTC
.	12	.	TRBV5-1	TRBJ1-2	CASSTGNYGYTF	TGCGCCAGCTCAACAGGGAACTATGGCTACACCTTC
.	14	TRBD1	TRBV18	TRBJ1-1	CASSAGQAETEAFF	TGTGCCAGCTCGGCGGGACAGGCAGAAACTGAAGCTTTCTTT
.	14	TRBD1	TRBV4-3	TRBJ2-7	CASSPGQATYEQYF	TGCGCCAGCAGCCCAGGACAGGCAACCTACGAGCAGTACTTC
.	12	TRBD1	TRBV28	TRBJ2-7	CASSKTGDEQYF	TGTGCCAGCAGCAAGACAGGGGACGAGCAGTACTTC
.	13	TRBD2	TRBV27	TRBJ2-7	CASRTSGSREQYF	TGTGCCAGCAGGACTAGCGGGAGTCGCGAGCAGTACTTC
.	13	.	TRBV29-1	TRBJ1-1	CSVEPVMNTEAFF	TGCAGCGTTGAACCGGTTATGAACACTGAAGCTTTCTTT
.	15	.	TRBV6-6	TRBJ1-5	CASTGPGGRGQPQHF	TGTGCCAGCACCGGCCCGGGGGGGCGAGGTCAGCCCCAGCATTTT
.	13	.	TRBV2	TRBJ1-1	CASTGGLNTEAFF	TGTGCCAGCACTGGGGGGTTGAACACTGAAGCTTTCTTT
.	14	.	TRBV18	TRBJ2-1	CASSKGGAGPEQFF	TGTGCCAGCTCAAAAGGCGGGGCAGGACCTGAGCAGTTCTTC
.	13	.	TRBV29-1	TRBJ2-3	CSVGAGSTDTQYF	TGCAGCGTTGGTGCAGGTAGCACAGATACGCAGTATTTT
.	15	TRBD2	TRBV5-1	TRBJ2-5	CASSRAGTSPNAQYF	TGCGCCAGCAGCCGAGCCGGGACTAGCCCCAACGCCCAGTACTTC
once	15	TRBD1	TRBV7-2	TRBJ1-2	CASSLVGTANYGYTF	TGTGCCAGCAGCTTAGTCGGGACAGCTAACTATGGCTACACCTTC
.	16	TRBD1	TRBV6-6	TRBJ2-5	CASSYSRTGGGETQYF	TGTGCCAGCAGTTACTCACGGACAGGGGGTGGAGAGACCCAGTACTTC
.	15	.	TRBV12-1	TRBJ1-1	CASSFALGGREGAFF	TGTGCCAGCAGCTTTGCCCTTGGGGGCAGGGAGGGAGCTTTCTTT
.	11	.	TRBV20-1	TRBJ1-1	CSAWRRTEAFF	TGCAGTGCTTGGCGGCGTACTGAAGCTTTCTTT
.	15	.	TRBV5-1	TRBJ2-1	CASGLGAGANNEQFF	TGCGCCAGCGGCTTGGGGGCGGGAGCGAACAATGAGCAGTTCTTC
.	12	.	TRBV2	TRBJ1-1	CASTHRNTEAFF	TGTGCCAGCACCCACAGGAACACTGAAGCTTTCTTT
.	15	TRBD2	TRBV7-2	TRBJ2-7	CASSSLAGGSYEQYF	TGTGCCAGCAGCTCATTAGCGGGGGGCTCCTACGAGCAGTACTTC
.	14	TRBD1	TRBV7-9	TRBJ2-5	CASSLRGGGETQYF	TGTGCCAGCAGTTTGAGAGGGGGCGGAGAGACCCAGTACTTC
.	14	.	TRBV5-1	TRBJ1-4	CASRVGEANEKLFF	TGCGCCAGCAGAGTTGGGGAGGCTAATGAAAAACTGTTTTTT
.	19	.	TRBV5-4	TRBJ2-1	CASSRSLRGQRSSYNEQFF	TGTGCCAGCAGCCGTTCGTTAAGGGGACAACGCAGCTCCTACAATGAGCAGTTCTTC
.	14	TRBD1	TRBV28	TRBJ1-4	CASSFLDRVEKLFF	TGTGCCAGCAGTTTTTTGGACAGGGTAGAAAAACTGTTTTTT
.	14	.	TRBV25-1	TRBJ1-5	CASSEGDLGQPQHF	TGTGCCAGCAGTGAGGGGGACTTGGGGCAGCCCCAGCATTTT
.	15	.	TRBV19	TRBJ2-7	CASSNGPGTSYEQYF	TGTGCCAGTAGTAACGGTCCCGGGACAAGTTACGAGCAGTACTTC
.	14	TRBD2	TRBV2	TRBJ2-7	CASSRLAGAYEQYF	TGTGCCAGCAGTCGGCTAGCGGGAGCCTACGAGCAGTACTTC
.	16	TRBD1	TRBV5-4	TRBJ2-7	CASSRANDRVSNEQYF	TGTGCCAGCAGCCGCGCCAACGACAGGGTGAGCAACGAGCAGTACTTC
.	12	.	TRBV29-1	TRBJ2-2	CSVTPNTGELFF	TGCAGCGTTACACCTAACACCGGGGAGCTGTTTTTT
once	14	TRBD1	TRBV13	TRBJ2-7	CASSVTGEFGEQYF	TGTGCCAGCAGCGTCACAGGGGAGTTCGGCGAGCAGTACTTC
once	16	.	TRBV9	TRBJ1-2	CASSVDGGGGHYGYTF	TGTGCCAGCAGCGTAGATGGGGGGGGAGGGCACTATGGCTACACCTTC
.	16	.	TRBV5-1	TRBJ2-1	CASSLSLGSAYNEQFF	TGCGCCAGCAGCTTGTCGTTGGGGAGCGCTTACAATGAGCAGTTCTTC
once	14	.	TRBV5-8	TRBJ1-5	CASSPRTGNQPQHF	TGTGCCAGCAGCCCCCGAACAGGGAATCAGCCCCAGCATTTT
few	16	.	TRBV7-6	TRBJ2-2	CASRPAGDGFTGELFF	TGTGCCAGCAGACCGGCAGGGGACGGTTTCACCGGGGAGCTGTTTTTT
.	18	TRBD2	TRBV29-1	TRBJ2-3	CSVLGPAGGAVSTDTQYF	TGCAGCGTGTTGGGCCCAGCGGGAGGGGCCGTTAGCACAGATACGCAGTATTTT
.	13	.	TRBV5-6	TRBJ2-7	CASSLGLVYEQYF	TGTGCCAGCAGCTTGGGTCTAGTCTACGAGCAGTACTTC
.	15	TRBD1	TRBV7-2	TRBJ1-6	CASSYGTGGGSPLHF	TGTGCCAGCAGCTATGGGACAGGGGGAGGTTCACCCCTCCACTTT
.	13	.	TRBV18	TRBJ2-1	CASSPRTETEQFF	TGTGCCAGCTCACCACGAACGGAGACTGAGCAGTTCTTC
.	16	.	TRBV4-3	TRBJ1-3	CASSRYYPLTGNTIYF	TGCGCCAGCAGCCGATACTACCCGCTTACTGGAAACACCATATATTTT
.	13	TRBD2	TRBV5-1	TRBJ2-7	CASSSSGIYEQYF	TGCGCCAGCAGCTCTAGCGGGATCTACGAGCAGTACTTC
.	16	TRBD1	TRBV9	TRBJ2-3	CASSVAGTGGPDTQYF	TGTGCCAGCAGCGTAGCTGGGACAGGGGGCCCAGATACGCAGTATTTT
once	14	.	TRBV11-2	TRBJ2-5	CASSKEQGRETQYF	TGTGCCAGCAGCAAAGAGCAGGGGAGAGAGACCCAGTACTTC